The 30 T cell receptor beta chains listed next were all sequenced from one sample in a study of blood T cells in healthy people across ages. Primed by a sample-barcoded 5' primer and a J-beta primer mix, a second PCR proceeded for about 7 to 11 cycles. TCRdb re-analysed the 5' RACE reads in MiXCR, keeping a single row per CDR3 protein. This sample has about 1.5 million distinct CDR3 sequences; under 55% occur once, and the top ten carry about 3.8%. The sequenced sample consisted of blood. The receptor set was obtained from a woman aged 18-29 years in good health.

This chain connects TRBV4-1 to TRBJ2-7, with 10 bases aligning to TRBD1. Germline CDR1 reads MGHRA; CDR2 reads YSYEKL. With V trimmed by 1 base and J by 0 bases, 6 bases remained unmatched. CDR3 length: 17 residues. Here the CDR3 DNA reads TGCGCCAGCAGCCAAGTTTACGGGACAGGGGCCTCCTACGAGCAGTACTTC. Protein: CASSQVYGTGASYEQYF.

A few counts support this clonotype. The chain joins TRBV27 to TRBJ1-1, with 8 positions matching TRBD1. Germline values: CDR1 MNHEY, CDR2 SMNVEV (reference sequence). The CDR3 runs 13 residues. The V and J ends lost 2 bases and 10 bases, in that order; junction bases with no gene match: 6. For the CDR3, the DNA is TGTGCCAGCAGTTTACAGGGGGCGCGGAGAGCTTTCTTT. Translation gives CASSLQGARRAFF.

V gene TRBV20-1 combines with J gene TRBJ2-5; a possible D gene is TRBD1 (6 bases). V lost 3 bases and J lost 5, with 13 bases in between. CDR1 and CDR2 from the germline V gene are DFQATT and SNEGSKA (reference sequence). The CDR3 extends over 13 amino acids. The CDR3: CSASTGTLETQYF. The CDR3 DNA reads TGCAGTGCTAGTACAGGGACCTTGGAGACCCAGTACTTC.

This clonotype occurred a few times. The chain combines TRBV3-1 with TRBJ2-5; 7 bases fit TRBD2. CDR1 is LGHDT, CDR2 YNNKEL, per germline (reference sequence). The V gene end was trimmed by 4 bases and the J gene end by 11 bases; junction bases not matched to a gene: 10. The CDR3 sequence is 13 residues long. CDR3 in DNA: TGTGCCAGCAGCCGGGGGGGGAGAAATGAGCAGTACTTC. Amino acid sequence: CASSRGGRNEQYF.

The V gene is TRBV18, the J gene TRBJ2-1; D is undetermined. CDR1 KGHSH and CDR2 LQKENI come from the germline V gene. The CDR3 consists of 14 residues. With 1 base removed from V and 5 bases from J, the gap between germline ends came to 9 bases. The CDR3 DNA reads as TGTGCCAGCTCACCACAGAAAGGGAACAATGAGCAGTTCTTC. Translating it yields CASSPQKGNNEQFF. Filled out from reference TRBV18 and TRBJ2-1, the complete variable domain reads NAGVMQNPRHLVRRRGQEARLRCSPMKGHSHVYWYRQLPEEGLKFMVYLQKENIIDESGMPKERFSAEFPKEGPSILRIQQVVRGDSAAYFCASSPQKGNNEQFFGPGTRLTVL.

The rearrangement uses TRBV6-5 and TRBJ1-5; weak D call: TRBD1 (6 bases). Looked up from germline, CDR1 is MNHEY and CDR2 is SVGAGI. The CDR3 loop spans 14 amino acids. Trimming took 8 bases from V and 6 from J, leaving 17 bases between them. The CDR3: CASAPGQVSQPQHF. CDR3 nucleotides: TGTGCCAGCGCCCCGGGACAAGTTAGTCAGCCCCAGCATTTT.

This clonotype was recorded a few times. The V gene is TRBV27, the J gene TRBJ2-5; TRBD2 matches at 10 bases. CDR1 and CDR2 (germline): MNHEY, SMNVEV (reference sequence). Trimming at V came to 2 bases and at J to 2 bases, leaving 2 bases not matched to a gene. This CDR3 contains 15 residues. As DNA, the CDR3 is TGTGCCAGCAGTTTAACGACTAGCGGGCAAGAGACCCAGTACTTC. This sequence encodes CASSLTTSGQETQYF.

A few counts support this clonotype. V gene TRBV28 combines with J gene TRBJ2-1, with D maybe TRBD2 (5 bases). CDR1 and CDR2 from the germline V gene are MDHEN and SYDVKM. The CDR3 loop spans 16 amino acids. V was clipped by 3 bases and J by 5 bases, with 17 bases between them. CDR3 DNA sequence: TGTGCCAGCAGTTTCCCTCCGAGGGAAGAGGACAATGAGCAGTTCTTC. Translating gives CASSFPPREEDNEQFF. Full variable domain (missing parts from reference TRBV28 and TRBJ2-1): DVKVTQSSRYLVKRTGEKVFLECVQDMDHENMFWYRQDPGLGLRLIYFSYDVKMKEKGDIPEGYSVSREKKERFSLILESASTNQTSMYLCASSFPPREEDNEQFFGPGTRLTVL.

This chain joins TRBV6-2 or TRBV6-3 and TRBJ2-5, with TRBD1 matching 10 bases. With the DNA end fitting TRBJ2-7 better, the J assignment may be wrong. From germline, CDR1 is MNHEY and CDR2 SVGEGT. CDR3 size: 14 residues. Here the CDR3 DNA reads TGTGCCAGCAGACAGACAGGGGGCAAGAACGAGCAGTACTTC. Translating it yields CASRQTGGKNEQYF.

A few counts support this clonotype. V is TRBV18 and J is TRBJ1-1; unclear D gene. V was cut by 3 bases and J by 4 bases, with 15 bases left in between. Germline V lookup: CDR1 KGHSH, CDR2 LQKENI. The CDR3 contains 15 residues. The CDR3: CASSPQGPARTEAFF. The DNA of the CDR3 is TGTGCCAGCTCACCCCAAGGGCCCGCCCGCACTGAAGCTTTCTTT.

Comments on this clonotype: At one of its ends the junction is not consistent with the germline gene, which may arise from a read error. The V gene is TRBV11-2, the J gene TRBJ2-1, with TRBD2 as a possible D gene (6 bases). CDR1 and CDR2 (germline): SGHAT, FQNNGV. This CDR3 spans 15 amino acids. CDR3 bases: TGTGCCAGCAGCATAGAGGGACTCGTTCGGGATGAGCAGTTCTTC. It codes for CASSIEGLVRDEQFF.

This chain links TRBV20-1 with TRBJ2-1; D is possibly TRBD1 (6 bases). Germline V gene data show CDR1 as DFQATT and CDR2 as SNEGSKA (reference sequence). This CDR3 has 16 amino acids. The germline V and J ends were trimmed by 7 bases and 6 bases, with 25 bases remaining between them. CDR3 nucleotides: TGCAGTGGACCTTCTGACCAGGGGTTGCCCTTCAATGAGCAGTTCTTC. Its protein is CSGPSDQGLPFNEQFF.

This chain links TRBV7-2 with TRBJ2-5; D call uncertain. V gave up 1 base and J gave up 7 bases, with 7 bases separating them. The CDR3 contains 12 residues. Germline CDR1 and CDR2: SGHTA and FQGNSA. CDR3 in DNA: TGTGCCAGCAGCTTAGATTCGCGGACCCAGTACTTC. The encoded protein is CASSLDSRTQYF.

The chain links TRBV25-1 to TRBJ2-3; 8 bases fit TRBD2. The CDR3 has 18 residues. Germline assignment: CDR1 MGHDK and CDR2 SYGVNS. V shed 6 bases and J 7 bases; nucleotides not matched to a gene: 21. Written as DNA, the CDR3 is TGTGCCAGCAGCGAAAATCCGGCGGGGGGCTGGTCCGGTAATACGCAGTATTTT. It is translated as CASSENPAGGWSGNTQYF.

The V call is TRBV27, the J call TRBJ2-1, with D perhaps TRBD2 (5 bases). V was cut by 7 bases and J by 6 bases, with 19 bases left in between. CDR3 length: 15 residues. The germline V gene has CDR1 MNHEY and CDR2 SMNVEV (reference sequence). DNA of the CDR3: TGTGCCAGCATCAAAGAGGGAGCTTTTCCCAATGAGCAGTTCTTC. Its protein product is CASIKEGAFPNEQFF.

This chain connects TRBV29-1 to TRBJ1-1; TRBD1 might be the D (6 bases). This CDR3 is 13 amino acids long. Per germline, CDR1 SQVTM and CDR2 ANQGSEA. V was cut by 7 bases and J by 5 bases, with 17 bases left in between. CDR3 sequence: CSATGGGTTEAFF. CDR3 sequence (DNA): TGCAGCGCCACGGGGGGGGGGACAACTGAAGCTTTCTTT. Drawing the rest from reference TRBV29-1 and TRBJ1-1, the complete variable domain is SAVISQKPSRDICQRGTSLTIQCQVDSQVTMMFWYRQQPGQSLTLIATANQGSEATYESGFVIDKFPISRPNLTFSTLTVSNMSPEDSSIYLCSATGGGTTEAFFGQGTRLTVV.

The DNA for the CDR3 is TGTGCCAGCAGTACAGGTGCAAATCAGCCCCAGCATTTT. As protein: CASSTGANQPQHF. The rearrangement joins TRBV5-6 to TRBJ1-5, with D possibly TRBD1 on 5 matching bases. The CDR3 has 13 amino acids. Trimming stripped 5 bases from V and 4 bases from J, with 10 bases between. Per the germline V gene, CDR1 is SGHDT and CDR2 is YYEEEE.

This clonotype was seen a few times. The J gene is TRBJ1-1, the V gene TRBV7-8; D unclear. This CDR3 comprises 15 residues. Germline CDR1 is SGHVS and CDR2 is FQNEAQ. With 2 bases removed from V and 4 bases from J, the gap between germline ends came to 14 bases. The CDR3, as DNA: TGTGCCAGCAGCTTATCAGAGGGATTTGGCACTGAAGCTTTCTTT. Residues: CASSLSEGFGTEAFF.

This chain connects TRBV9 to TRBJ2-3, with a weak D call TRBD2 (6 bases). The length of the CDR3 is 15 residues. The germline V and J ends were trimmed by 3 bases and 3 bases, with 14 bases remaining between them. Germline CDR1 SGDLS, CDR2 YYNGEE. CDR3 in DNA: TGTGCCAGCAGCGGAACCGGGACTCCGACAGATACGCAGTATTTT. It encodes CASSGTGTPTDTQYF. The full variable domain, its missing parts supplied by reference TRBV9 and TRBJ2-3, is DSGVTQTPKHLITATGQRVTLRCSPRSGDLSVYWYQQSLDQGLQFLIQYYNGEERAKGNILERFSAQQFPDLHSELNLSSLELGDSALYFCASSGTGTPTDTQYFGPGTRLTVL.

This clonotype was counted only a few times. The chain uses TRBV7-8 and TRBJ2-7; 7 bases agree with TRBD1. From germline, CDR1 is SGHVS and CDR2 FQNEAQ. The junction had 8 bases not matched to a gene; V was cut back by 6 bases and J by 3 bases. The CDR3 is 14 amino acids. The CDR3 spells CASRGAGGNYEQYF. The CDR3 DNA reads TGTGCCAGCAGGGGGGCAGGGGGTAACTACGAGCAGTACTTC.

This clonotype was recorded at least ten times. V and J are TRBV6-6 and TRBJ2-7, with 10 bases matching TRBD2. The CDR3 length is 15 residues. Germline CDR1 is MNHNY and CDR2 is SVGAGI (reference sequence). With V trimmed by 5 bases and J by 0 bases, 4 bases remained unmatched. As DNA, the CDR3 is TGTGCCAGCAGTCCTCGGACTAGCGGCTCCTACGAGCAGTACTTC. Translation gives CASSPRTSGSYEQYF.

This clonotype came up many times. The rearrangement uses TRBV11-1 and TRBJ2-2; D is ambiguous. CDR3 size: 14 residues. Trimming took 2 bases from V and 3 from J, leaving 7 bases between them. Germline V gene lookup returns CDR1 SGHAT and CDR2 FQDESV (reference sequence). CDR3 amino acids: CASSLRVYTGELFF. The CDR3 DNA follows: TGTGCCAGCAGCTTAAGGGTGTACACCGGGGAGCTGTTTTTT.

This clonotype was seen a handful of times. The V gene is TRBV29-1, the J gene TRBJ1-2; 9 bases match TRBD1. The CDR3 totals 16 residues. From germline, CDR1 is SQVTM and CDR2 ANQGSEA. Trimming at V came to 6 bases and at J to 4 bases, leaving 15 bases not matched to a gene. As DNA, the CDR3 is TGCAGCGTCCCCGCTCCGGGACAGGGAATGTCCTATGGCTACACCTTC. Protein product: CSVPAPGQGMSYGYTF.

This clonotype was observed at least ten times. V is TRBV4-3 and J is TRBJ2-1; 7 bases align to TRBD2. The junction had 3 bases not matched to a gene; V was cut back by 3 bases and J by 4 bases. Looked up from germline, CDR1 is LGHNA and CDR2 is YSLEER. This CDR3 spans 14 amino acids. The CDR3 DNA reads TGCGCCAGCAGCCACCGCGGGAGTTACAATGAGCAGTTCTTC. Translated, it gives CASSHRGSYNEQFF.

This clonotype has only a few counts. The chain joins TRBV4-3 to TRBJ1-4; tentatively, D is TRBD1 (6 bases). V lost 0 bases, J lost 7 bases, and 6 bases lay in between. CDR1 LGHNA and CDR2 YSLEER come from the germline V gene. The CDR3 contains 13 residues. CDR3 sequence (DNA): TGCGCCAGCAGCCAAGAACAGGGTGAAAAACTGTTTTTT. Residues: CASSQEQGEKLFF.

A few counts support this clonotype. This chain joins TRBV4-3 and TRBJ1-2; no firm D call. Per the germline V gene, CDR1 is LGHNA and CDR2 is YSLEER. The V and J ends lost 0 bases and 8 bases respectively, with 19 bases between them. The CDR3 loop spans 16 amino acids. CDR3 sequence (DNA): TGCGCCAGCAGCCAAGATCTGCAATTAATCTTCTACGGCTACACCTTC. Encoded protein: CASSQDLQLIFYGYTF.

This clonotype was counted only a few times. V gene TRBV12-3 or TRBV12-4 combines with J gene TRBJ2-5; possible D gene TRBD2, 5 bases. CDR3 length: 14 residues. V lost 5 bases, J lost 3 bases, and 13 bases lay in between. CDR3 nucleotides: TGTGCCAGCAGTCTAGGACTCCTCGAAGAGACCCAGTACTTC. Amino acid sequence: CASSLGLLEETQYF.

This clonotype was picked up a small number of times. The chain joins TRBV2 to TRBJ1-2; D remains unclear. Germline CDR1 and CDR2: SNHLY and FYNNEI. This CDR3 has 14 residues. V shed 7 bases and J shed 4 bases, with 16 bases lying between them. The CDR3: CASTVRAASYGYTF. The CDR3 nucleotides read TGTGCCAGCACCGTCCGAGCAGCTTCCTATGGCTACACCTTC.

The gene calls are TRBV3-1 and TRBJ2-1; 10 bases align to TRBD2. With the DNA end fitting TRBJ2-7 better, the J assignment may be wrong. The CDR3 has 16 amino acids. The germline V gene has CDR1 LGHDT and CDR2 YNNKEL (reference sequence). CDR3 amino acids: CASSLHTSGVYNEQYF. In DNA, the CDR3 is TGTGCCAGCAGCCTGCATACTAGCGGGGTGTACAATGAGCAGTACTTC.

The V gene is TRBV5-1, the J gene TRBJ2-1; 12 positions match TRBD2. The CDR3 is 15 residues long. The ends lost 3 bases at V and 9 bases at J; junction bases unmatched: 7. Germline V gives CDR1 SGHRS, CDR2 YFSETQ. CDR3 bases: TGCGCCAGCAGCTGGCTAGCGGGAGGGCCCAGTGAGCAGTTCTTC. It codes for CASSWLAGGPSEQFF.